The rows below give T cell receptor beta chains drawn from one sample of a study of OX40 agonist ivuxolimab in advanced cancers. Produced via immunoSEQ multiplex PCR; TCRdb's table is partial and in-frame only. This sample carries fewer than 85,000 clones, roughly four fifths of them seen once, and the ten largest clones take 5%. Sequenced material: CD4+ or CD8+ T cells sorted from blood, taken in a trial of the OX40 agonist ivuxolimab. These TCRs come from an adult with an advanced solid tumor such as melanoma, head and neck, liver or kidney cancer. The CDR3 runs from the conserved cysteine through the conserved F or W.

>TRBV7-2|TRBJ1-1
CASSQQGQGATEAFF
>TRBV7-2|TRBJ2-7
CASSLLSVASYEQYF
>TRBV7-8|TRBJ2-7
CASSLVASGNSYEQYF
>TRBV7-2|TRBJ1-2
CASSFSSYGYTF
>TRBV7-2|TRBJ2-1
CASSLGLAGGPTYNEQFF
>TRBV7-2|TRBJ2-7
CASSLGNLGEQYF
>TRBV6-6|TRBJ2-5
CASSYEKETQYF
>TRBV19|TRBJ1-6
CASSIRGTGTDINSPLHF
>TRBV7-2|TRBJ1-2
CASSSSGPPSGDGYTF
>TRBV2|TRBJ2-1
CASSPYRSSYNEQFF
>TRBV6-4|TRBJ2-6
CASSVEGGSGANVLTF
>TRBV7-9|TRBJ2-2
CASVRGSGTGELFF
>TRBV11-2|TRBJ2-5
CASSLVIAAQETQYF
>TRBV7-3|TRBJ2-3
CASSLGGTGQSQYF
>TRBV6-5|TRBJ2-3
CVSSNGGVGTQYF
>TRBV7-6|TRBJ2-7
CASSSTEGRGEQYF
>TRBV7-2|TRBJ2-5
CASSLASGPQETQYF
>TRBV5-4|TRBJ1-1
CASRGKGNTEAFF
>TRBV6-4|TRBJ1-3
CASSDSYDRSSGNTIYF
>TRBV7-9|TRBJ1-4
CASSSQDLGTTNEKLFF
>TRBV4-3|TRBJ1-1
CASSLLTGGFTTEAFF
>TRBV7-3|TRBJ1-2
CASGDRGIYGYTF
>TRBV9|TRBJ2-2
CASSVALDTGELFF
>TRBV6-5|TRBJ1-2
CASSKPRGNNYGYTF
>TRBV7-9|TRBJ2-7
CASSFLGGVSYEQYF
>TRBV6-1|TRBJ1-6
CASDWGVDSPLHF
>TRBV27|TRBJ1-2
CASSPWGETGNGYTF
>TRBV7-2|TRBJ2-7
CASSSLGLAADEQYF
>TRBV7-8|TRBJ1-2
CASSGQGGGGYTF
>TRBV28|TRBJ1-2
CASRGGQGGSGYTF
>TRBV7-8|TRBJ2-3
CASSLPIDRDVTDTQYF
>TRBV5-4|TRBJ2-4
CASSGMAGNIQYF
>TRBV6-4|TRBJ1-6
CASSEIRGGQGLSYNSPLHF
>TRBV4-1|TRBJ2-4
CASSQVLAPYVQYF
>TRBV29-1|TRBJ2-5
CSVEGLFGGGPKTQYF
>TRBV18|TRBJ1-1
CASSPGEGTEAFF
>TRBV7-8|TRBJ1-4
CASSRSLGADEKLFF
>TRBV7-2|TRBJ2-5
CASSLAGTGKETQYF
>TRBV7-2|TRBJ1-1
CATLKVAMNTEAFF
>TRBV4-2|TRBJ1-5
CASSQEPDQPQHF
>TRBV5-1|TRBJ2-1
CASSSQPGGDNEQFF
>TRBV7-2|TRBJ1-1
CASSPRQRSTEAFF
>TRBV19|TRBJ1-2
CASTPGTEYGYTF
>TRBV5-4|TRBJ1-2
CASSFMGQVTGYTF
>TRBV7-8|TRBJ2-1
CASSSKGSQGYNEQFF
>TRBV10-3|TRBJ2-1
CAIRRDSGSNNEQFF
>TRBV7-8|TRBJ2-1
CASSFPPGLVYNEQFF
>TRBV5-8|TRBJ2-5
CASSLPGGLEETQYF
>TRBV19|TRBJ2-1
CASSIPQVGGNEQFF
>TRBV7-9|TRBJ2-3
CASSLAGSDTQYF
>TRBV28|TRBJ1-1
CASVPGQGNTEAFF
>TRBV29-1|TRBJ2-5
CSFTRQGSQETQYF